This TCR beta chain was sequenced for a study of T cells in Graves' hyperthyroidism and ophthalmopathy. Study at large: Specimen type is peripheral blood, collected at initial diagnosis prior to any treatment. General study points: Most clonotypes expanded in the thyroid (above 0.001) were also present in blood.

Germline V gives CDR1 KGHSH, CDR2 LQKENI. The ends were cut back, 3 bases at V and 3 bases at J, with 9 bases in the middle. CDR3 length equals 13 residues. The source material, RNA transcripts, was used to amplify TCR beta CDR3 regions. The primer set for the first-round RT-PCR of the TCR CDR3 was HTBI. Via MiXCR, TCRdb re-called the multiplex PCR reads, giving one row per CDR3 protein. Among approximately 360,000 distinct CDR3 sequences listed, less than 20% were seen once. This clonotype appeared many times. The antigen remains unidentified. The chain combines TRBV18 with TRBJ2-7, with a tentative D call TRBD2 (6 bases). The clonotype originates from a woman in her late teens or twenties with Graves' hyperthyroidism that later progressed to Graves' ophthalmopathy. Sequenced: blood. This chain's CDR3 is CASSPRLDYEQYF. DNA of the CDR3: TGTGCCAGCTCACCGAGACTAGACTACGAGCAGTACTTC.